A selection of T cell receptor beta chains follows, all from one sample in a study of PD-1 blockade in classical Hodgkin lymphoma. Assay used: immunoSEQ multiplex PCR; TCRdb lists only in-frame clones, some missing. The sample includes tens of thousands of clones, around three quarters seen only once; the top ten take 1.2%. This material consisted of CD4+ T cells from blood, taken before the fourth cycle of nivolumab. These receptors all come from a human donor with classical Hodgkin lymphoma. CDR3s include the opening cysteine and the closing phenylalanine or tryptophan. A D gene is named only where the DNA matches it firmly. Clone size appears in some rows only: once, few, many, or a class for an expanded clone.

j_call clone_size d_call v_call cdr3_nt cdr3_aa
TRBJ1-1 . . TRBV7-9 TGTGCCAGCAGCTTCCCGAAAACAGCAGGGAACACTGAAGCTTTCTTT CASSFPKTAGNTEAFF
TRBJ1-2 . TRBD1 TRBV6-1 TGTGCCAGCAGCGACAAACAGGGGAGTGGCTACACCTTC CASSDKQGSGYTF
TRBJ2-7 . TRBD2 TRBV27 TGTGCCAGTCGCATTAGCGGGGAAGCCGAGCAGTACTTC CASRISGEAEQYF
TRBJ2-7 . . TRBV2 TGTGCCAGCGAGGGGAGAACAACTTCCATTACTATTTACGAGCAGTACTTC CASEGRTTSITIYEQYF
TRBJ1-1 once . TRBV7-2 TGTGCCAGCAGCTTAGTCCACAGTTCTAGGTGGACTGAAGCTTTCTTT CASSLVHSSRWTEAFF
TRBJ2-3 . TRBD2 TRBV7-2 TGTGCCAGCAGCTTAGTGGCTAGCGGGGGGCCAACAGATACGCAGTATTTT CASSLVASGGPTDTQYF
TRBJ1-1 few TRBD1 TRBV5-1 TGCGCCAGCAGCTCGAGGACAGGGGCGAACACTGAAGCTTTCTTT CASSSRTGANTEAFF
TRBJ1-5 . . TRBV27 TGTGCCAGCAGTTTGAGGGGGGGCTACAATCAGCCCCAGCATTTT CASSLRGGYNQPQHF
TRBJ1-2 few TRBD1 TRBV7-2 TGTGCCAGCAATCCGGGACAGATTTATGGCTACACCTTC CASNPGQIYGYTF
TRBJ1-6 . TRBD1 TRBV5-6 TGTGCCAGCAGCTTCGGGACAGGATCGGTTAATTCACCCCTCCACTTT CASSFGTGSVNSPLHF
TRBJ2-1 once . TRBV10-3 TGTGCCACGAGCCGGGACTACAATGAGCAGTTCTTC CATSRDYNEQFF
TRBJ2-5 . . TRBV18 TGTGCCAGCTCACCAACGGGACCCTTCCAAGAGACCCAGTACTTC CASSPTGPFQETQYF
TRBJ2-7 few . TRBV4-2 TGTGCCAGCAGCCTGGAGGGCGATAGCTCCTACGAGCAGTACTTC CASSLEGDSSYEQYF
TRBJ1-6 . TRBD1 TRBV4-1 TGCGCCAGCAGCCAAGGACAGGGGAATTCACCCCTCCACTTT CASSQGQGNSPLHF
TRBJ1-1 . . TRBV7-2 TGTGCCAGCAGCGGTCCCCCGGGGCTCCAGAACACTGAAGCTTTCTTT CASSGPPGLQNTEAFF
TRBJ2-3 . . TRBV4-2 TGTGCCAGCAGCCCTGGACTCCCTAGCACAGATACGCAGTATTTT CASSPGLPSTDTQYF
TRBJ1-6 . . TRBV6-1 TGTGCTTTGAGGGGGGCTGGGTCGAATTCACCCCTCCACTTT CALRGAGSNSPLHF
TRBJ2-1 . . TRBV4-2 TGTGCCAGCAGCCAAAATGCCAGGGTCAATGAGCAGTTCTTC CASSQNARVNEQFF
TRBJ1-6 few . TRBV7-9 TGTGCCAGCAGCTTAGTCACTATACAGGGAAAAGGCTCACCCCTCCACTTT CASSLVTIQGKGSPLHF
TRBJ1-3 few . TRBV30 TGTGCCTGGATTAGGGGTGGAAACACCATATATTTT CAWIRGGNTIYF
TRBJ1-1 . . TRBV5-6 TGTGCCAGCAGCTTGTTTAGGGTTGGGGTTAACACTGAAGCTTTCTTT CASSLFRVGVNTEAFF
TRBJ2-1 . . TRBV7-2 TGTGCCAGCAGCTTAGATGGTGGGAGCAATGAGCAGTTCTTC CASSLDGGSNEQFF
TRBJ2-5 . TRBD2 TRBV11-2 TGTGCCAGCAGCCCCCTCGGGAGGGGCACTCAAGAGACCCAGTACTTC CASSPLGRGTQETQYF
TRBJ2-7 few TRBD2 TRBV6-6 TGTGCCAGCAGACTAACCGGGACTACCTACGAGCAGTACTTC CASRLTGTTYEQYF
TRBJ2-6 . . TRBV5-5 TGTGCCAGCAGCTTGGACTTCTCTGGGGCCAACGTCCTGACTTTC CASSLDFSGANVLTF
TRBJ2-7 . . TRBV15 TGTGCCACCAGCAGAGGTGGGGAGTCCTACGAGCAGTACTTC CATSRGGESYEQYF
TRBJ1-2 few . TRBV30 TGTGCCTGGGGGCAGGACTATGGCTACACCTTC CAWGQDYGYTF
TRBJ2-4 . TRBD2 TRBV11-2 TGTGCCAGCAGCTTAGTTGGGGGGGGAGCGGACATTCAGTACTTC CASSLVGGGADIQYF
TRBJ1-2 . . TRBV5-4 TGTGCCAGCGGATTAGCATCAACGGGGGCTTGGGGCTACACCTTC CASGLASTGAWGYTF
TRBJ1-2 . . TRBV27 TGTGCCAGCAGTTTACGCAGGGGCATTAACTATGGCTACACCTTC CASSLRRGINYGYTF
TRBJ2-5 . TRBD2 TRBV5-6 TGTGCCAGCAGCTTGGTCCTTCCTAGCGGGGGGCAGACCCAGTACTTC CASSLVLPSGGQTQYF
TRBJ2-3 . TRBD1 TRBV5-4 TGTGCCAGCAACGGAGGGACAGGGGGTAGGGATACGCAGTATTTT CASNGGTGGRDTQYF
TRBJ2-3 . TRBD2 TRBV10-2 TGCGCCAGCAGTGAGTCTTTGGGGGGGACGACAGATACGCAGTATTTT CASSESLGGTTDTQYF
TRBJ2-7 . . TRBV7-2 TGTGCCAGCAGCTTAGGCGCCGGTTACGAGCAGTACTTC CASSLGAGYEQYF
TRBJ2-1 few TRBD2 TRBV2 TGTGCCAGCAGTGAGATAACTAGCGGGGGGCTTATTTTCTTC CASSEITSGGLIFF
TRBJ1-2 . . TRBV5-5 TGTGCCAGCAGCTTGGACAGGGTTACTTTTGTCAGAAACTATGGCTACACCTTC CASSLDRVTFVRNYGYTF
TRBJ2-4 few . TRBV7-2 TGTGCCAGCAGTTCCGGGGCAGAAAACATTCAGTACTTC CASSSGAENIQYF
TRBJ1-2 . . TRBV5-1 TGCGCCAGCAGCCCGGATGGCCGACGGAACGAGGGCTACACCTTC CASSPDGRRNEGYTF
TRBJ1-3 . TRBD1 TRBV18 TGTGCCAGCTCACTGGACAGGTACTCTGGAAACACCATATATTTT CASSLDRYSGNTIYF
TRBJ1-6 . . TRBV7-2 TGTGCCAGCAGCTTGACAGGTCTGCGAAAAAATTCACCCCTCCACTTT CASSLTGLRKNSPLHF
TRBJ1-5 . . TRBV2 TGTGCCAGCAGCGGGGACACAACTTATCAGCCCCAGCATTTT CASSGDTTYQPQHF
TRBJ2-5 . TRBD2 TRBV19 TGTGCCAGTAGTACCGCCGGGACTAGCAAAGAGACCCAGTACTTC CASSTAGTSKETQYF
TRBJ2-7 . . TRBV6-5 TGTGCCAGCAGCCTCAGGGGGGTACCGTACGAGCAGTACTTC CASSLRGVPYEQYF
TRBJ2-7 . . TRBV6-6 TGTGCCAGCAGGGGTACCTACGAGCAGTACTTC CASRGTYEQYF
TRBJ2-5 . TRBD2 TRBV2 TGTGCCAGCAGCGCGCAAGCGGGGGCCTGGGAGACCCAGTACTTC CASSAQAGAWETQYF
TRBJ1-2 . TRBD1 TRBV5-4 TGTGCCAGCAGCTTTGACAGGGTCTATGGCTACACCTTC CASSFDRVYGYTF